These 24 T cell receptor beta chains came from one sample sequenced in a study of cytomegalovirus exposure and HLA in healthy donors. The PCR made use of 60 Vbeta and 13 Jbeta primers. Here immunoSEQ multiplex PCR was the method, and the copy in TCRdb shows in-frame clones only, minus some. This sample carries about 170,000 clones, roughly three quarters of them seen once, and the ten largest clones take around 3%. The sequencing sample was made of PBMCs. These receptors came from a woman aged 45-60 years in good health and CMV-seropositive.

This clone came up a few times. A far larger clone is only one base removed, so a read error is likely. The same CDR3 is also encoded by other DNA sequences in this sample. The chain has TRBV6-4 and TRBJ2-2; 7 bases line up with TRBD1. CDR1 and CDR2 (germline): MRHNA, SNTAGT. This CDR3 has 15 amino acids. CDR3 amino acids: CASSPGTEGTGELFF. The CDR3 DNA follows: TGTGCCAGCAGTCCTGGGACAGAAGGCACCGGAGAGCTGTTTTTT.

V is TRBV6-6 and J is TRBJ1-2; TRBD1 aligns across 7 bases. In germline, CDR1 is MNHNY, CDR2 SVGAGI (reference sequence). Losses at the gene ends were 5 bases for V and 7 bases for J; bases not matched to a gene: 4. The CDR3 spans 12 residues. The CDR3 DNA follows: TGTGCCAGCAGTCTCCGGGACAGTGGCTACACCTTC. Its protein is CASSLRDSGYTF.

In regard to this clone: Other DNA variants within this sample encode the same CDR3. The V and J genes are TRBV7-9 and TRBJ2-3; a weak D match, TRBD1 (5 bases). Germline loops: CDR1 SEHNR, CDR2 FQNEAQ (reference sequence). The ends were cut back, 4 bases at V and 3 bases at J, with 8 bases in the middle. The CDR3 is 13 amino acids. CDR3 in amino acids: CASSSSGTDTQYF. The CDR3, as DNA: TGTGCCAGCAGCTCCTCAGGGACAGATACGCAGTATTTT.

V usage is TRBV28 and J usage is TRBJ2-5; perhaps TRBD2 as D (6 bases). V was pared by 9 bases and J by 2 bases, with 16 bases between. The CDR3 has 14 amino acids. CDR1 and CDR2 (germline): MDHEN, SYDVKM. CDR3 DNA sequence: TGTGCCAGTAGCTCTGGCGGGAATCAAGAGACCCAGTACTTC. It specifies CASSSGGNQETQYF.

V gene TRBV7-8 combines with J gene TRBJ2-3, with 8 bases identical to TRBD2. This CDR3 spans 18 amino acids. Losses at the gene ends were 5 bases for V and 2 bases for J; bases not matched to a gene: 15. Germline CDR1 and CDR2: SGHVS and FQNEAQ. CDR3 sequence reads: CASSGRVGGAELTDTQYF. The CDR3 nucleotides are TGTGCCAGCAGCGGCCGCGTCGGGGGGGCGGAACTCACAGATACGCAGTATTTT.

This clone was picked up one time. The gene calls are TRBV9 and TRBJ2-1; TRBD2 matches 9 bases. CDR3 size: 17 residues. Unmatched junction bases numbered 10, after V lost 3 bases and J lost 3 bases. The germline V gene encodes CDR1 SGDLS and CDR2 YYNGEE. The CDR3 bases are TGTGCCAGCAGCGAGCCCTACCTTAGCGGGAGCTACAATGAGCAGTTCTTC. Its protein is CASSEPYLSGSYNEQFF. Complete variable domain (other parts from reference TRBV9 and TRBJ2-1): DSGVTQTPKHLITATGQRVTLRCSPRSGDLSVYWYQQSLDQGLQFLIQYYNGEERAKGNILERFSAQQFPDLHSELNLSSLELGDSALYFCASSEPYLSGSYNEQFFGPGTRLTVL.

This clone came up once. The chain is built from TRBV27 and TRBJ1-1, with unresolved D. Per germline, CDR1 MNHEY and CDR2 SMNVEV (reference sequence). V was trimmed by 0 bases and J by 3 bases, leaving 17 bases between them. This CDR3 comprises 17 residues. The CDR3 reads CASSLSTRAGRYTEAFF. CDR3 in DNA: TGTGCCAGCAGTTTATCCACGCGGGCGGGGAGGTACACTGAAGCTTTCTTT.

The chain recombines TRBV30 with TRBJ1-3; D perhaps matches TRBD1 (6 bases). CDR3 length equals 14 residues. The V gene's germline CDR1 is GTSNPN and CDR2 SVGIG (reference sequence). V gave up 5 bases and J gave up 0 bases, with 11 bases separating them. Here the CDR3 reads CAWQIQGSGNTIYF. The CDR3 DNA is TGTGCCTGGCAAATACAGGGCTCTGGAAACACCATATATTTT.

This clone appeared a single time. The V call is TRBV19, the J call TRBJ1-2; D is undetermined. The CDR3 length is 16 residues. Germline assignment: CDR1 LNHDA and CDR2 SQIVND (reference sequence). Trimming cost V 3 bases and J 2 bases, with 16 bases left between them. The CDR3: CASSMAPGGQNYGYTF. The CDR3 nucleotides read TGTGCCAGTAGTATGGCCCCAGGAGGGCAAAACTATGGCTACACCTTC.

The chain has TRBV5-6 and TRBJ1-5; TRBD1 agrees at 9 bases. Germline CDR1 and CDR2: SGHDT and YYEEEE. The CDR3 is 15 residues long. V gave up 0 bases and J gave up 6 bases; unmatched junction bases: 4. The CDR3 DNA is TGTGCCAGCAGCTTGGACAGGGGGCAGACTCAGCCCCAGCATTTT. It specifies CASSLDRGQTQPQHF.

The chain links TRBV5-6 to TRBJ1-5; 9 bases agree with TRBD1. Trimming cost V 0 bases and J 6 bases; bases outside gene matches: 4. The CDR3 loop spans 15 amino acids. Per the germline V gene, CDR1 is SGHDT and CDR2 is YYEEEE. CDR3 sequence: CASSLAGTGSQPQHF. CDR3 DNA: TGTGCCAGCAGCTTGGCCGGGACAGGGAGTCAGCCCCAGCATTTT.

CDR3 residues: CAWTDPRIGGYTF. As DNA, the CDR3 is TGTGCCTGGACCGACCCGAGGATTGGTGGCTACACCTTC. The V call is TRBV30, the J call TRBJ1-2; D is ambiguous. The CDR3 is 13 residues long. Germline V gene sequence: CDR1 GTSNPN, CDR2 SVGIG (reference sequence). V lost 4 bases, J lost 7 bases, and 16 bases lay in between.

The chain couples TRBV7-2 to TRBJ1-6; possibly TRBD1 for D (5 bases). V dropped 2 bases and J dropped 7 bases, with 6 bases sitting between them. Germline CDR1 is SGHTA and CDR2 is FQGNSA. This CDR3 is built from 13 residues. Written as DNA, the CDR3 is TGTGCCAGCAGCTTAAGACAGAATTCACCCCTCCACTTT. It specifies CASSLRQNSPLHF.

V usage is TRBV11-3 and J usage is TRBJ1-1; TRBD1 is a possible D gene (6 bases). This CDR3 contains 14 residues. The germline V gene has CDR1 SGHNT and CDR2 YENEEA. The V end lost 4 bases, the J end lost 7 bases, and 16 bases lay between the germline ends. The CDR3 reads CASSSGRGGGEAFF. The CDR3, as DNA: TGTGCCAGCAGCTCCGGCCGAGGGGGGGGTGAAGCTTTCTTT.

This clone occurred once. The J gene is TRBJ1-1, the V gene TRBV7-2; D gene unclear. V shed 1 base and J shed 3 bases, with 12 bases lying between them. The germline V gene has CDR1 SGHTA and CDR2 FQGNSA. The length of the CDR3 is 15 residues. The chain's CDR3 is CASSLDPAEDTEAFF. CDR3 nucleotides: TGTGCCAGCAGCTTAGATCCCGCGGAGGACACTGAAGCTTTCTTT.

This CDR3 reads CATSWGQGGNTIYF. The CDR3 DNA sequence: TGTGCCACCAGCTGGGGACAGGGCGGAAACACCATATATTTT. The chain recombines TRBV15 with TRBJ1-3; 9 bases agree with TRBD1. Germline V CDR1 and CDR2: LNHNV, YYDKDF (reference sequence). The CDR3 runs to 14 residues. V gave up 5 bases and J gave up 4 bases; unmatched junction bases: 3.

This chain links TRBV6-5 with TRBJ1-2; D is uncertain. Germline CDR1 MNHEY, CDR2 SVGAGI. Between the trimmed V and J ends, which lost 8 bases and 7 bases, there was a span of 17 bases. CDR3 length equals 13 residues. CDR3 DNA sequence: TGTGCCAGCCGTCAAGATAATGGTAGTGGCTACACCTTC. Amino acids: CASRQDNGSGYTF.

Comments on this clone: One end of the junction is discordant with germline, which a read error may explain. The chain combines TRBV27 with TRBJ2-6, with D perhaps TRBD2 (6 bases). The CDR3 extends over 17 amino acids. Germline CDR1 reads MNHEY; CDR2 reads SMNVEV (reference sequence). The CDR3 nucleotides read TGTGCCAGCACCCGCAGTGGAGGGGTATCTGGGGCCAACGGCCTGACTTTC. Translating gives CASTRSGGVSGANGLTF.

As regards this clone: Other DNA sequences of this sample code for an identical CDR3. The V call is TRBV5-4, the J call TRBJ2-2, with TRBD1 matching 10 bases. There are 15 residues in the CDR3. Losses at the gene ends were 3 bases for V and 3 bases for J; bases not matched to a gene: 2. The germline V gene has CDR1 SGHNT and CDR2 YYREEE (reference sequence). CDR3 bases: TGTGCCAGCAGCTCTGGGACAGGGGACACCGGGGAGCTGTTTTTT. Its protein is CASSSGTGDTGELFF.

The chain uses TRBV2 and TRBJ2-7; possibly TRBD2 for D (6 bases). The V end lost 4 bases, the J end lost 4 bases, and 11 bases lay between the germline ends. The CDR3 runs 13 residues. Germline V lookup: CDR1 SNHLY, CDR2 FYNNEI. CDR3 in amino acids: CASSAKGTYEQYF. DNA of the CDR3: TGTGCCAGCAGTGCCAAGGGGACTTACGAGCAGTACTTC.

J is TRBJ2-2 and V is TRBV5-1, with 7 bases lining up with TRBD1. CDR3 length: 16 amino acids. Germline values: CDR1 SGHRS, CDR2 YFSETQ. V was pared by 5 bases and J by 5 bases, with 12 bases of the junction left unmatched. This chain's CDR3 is CASSRTGAPGTGELFF. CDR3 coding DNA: TGCGCCAGCAGTCGAACAGGGGCCCCGGGGACCGGGGAGCTGTTTTTT.

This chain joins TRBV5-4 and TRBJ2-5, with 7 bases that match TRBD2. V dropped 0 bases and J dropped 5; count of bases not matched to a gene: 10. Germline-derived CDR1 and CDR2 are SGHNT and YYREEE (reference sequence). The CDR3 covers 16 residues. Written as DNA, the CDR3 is TGTGCCAGCAGCTTGGATCGTTCATCCGGGGGGGAGACCCAGTACTTC. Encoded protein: CASSLDRSSGGETQYF.

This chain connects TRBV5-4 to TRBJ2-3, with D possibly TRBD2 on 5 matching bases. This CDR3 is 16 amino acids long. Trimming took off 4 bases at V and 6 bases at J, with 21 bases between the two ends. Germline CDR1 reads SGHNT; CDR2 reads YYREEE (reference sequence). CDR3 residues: CASSTPSATGWDTQYF. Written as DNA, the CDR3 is TGTGCCAGCAGCACCCCTTCCGCCACGGGGTGGGATACGCAGTATTTT.

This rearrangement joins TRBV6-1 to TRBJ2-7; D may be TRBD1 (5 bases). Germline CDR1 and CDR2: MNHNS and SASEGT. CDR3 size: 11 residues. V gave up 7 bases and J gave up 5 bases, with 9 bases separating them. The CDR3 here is CASIRVHEQYF. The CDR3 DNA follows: TGTGCCAGCATCAGGGTCCACGAGCAGTACTTC.